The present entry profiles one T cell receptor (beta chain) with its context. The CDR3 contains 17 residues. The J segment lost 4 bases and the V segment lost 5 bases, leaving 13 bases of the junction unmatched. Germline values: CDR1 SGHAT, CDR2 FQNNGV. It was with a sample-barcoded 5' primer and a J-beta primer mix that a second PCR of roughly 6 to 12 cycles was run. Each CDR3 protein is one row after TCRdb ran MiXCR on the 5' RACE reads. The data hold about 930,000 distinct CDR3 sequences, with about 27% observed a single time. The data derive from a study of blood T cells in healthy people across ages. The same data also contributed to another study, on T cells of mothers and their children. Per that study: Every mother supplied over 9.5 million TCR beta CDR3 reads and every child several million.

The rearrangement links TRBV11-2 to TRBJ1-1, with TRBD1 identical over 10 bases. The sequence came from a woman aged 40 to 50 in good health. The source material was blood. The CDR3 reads CASSRTGTGAGTTEAFF. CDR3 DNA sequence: TGTGCCAGCAGCCGGACAGGGACAGGGGCTGGGACCACTGAAGCTTTCTTT.